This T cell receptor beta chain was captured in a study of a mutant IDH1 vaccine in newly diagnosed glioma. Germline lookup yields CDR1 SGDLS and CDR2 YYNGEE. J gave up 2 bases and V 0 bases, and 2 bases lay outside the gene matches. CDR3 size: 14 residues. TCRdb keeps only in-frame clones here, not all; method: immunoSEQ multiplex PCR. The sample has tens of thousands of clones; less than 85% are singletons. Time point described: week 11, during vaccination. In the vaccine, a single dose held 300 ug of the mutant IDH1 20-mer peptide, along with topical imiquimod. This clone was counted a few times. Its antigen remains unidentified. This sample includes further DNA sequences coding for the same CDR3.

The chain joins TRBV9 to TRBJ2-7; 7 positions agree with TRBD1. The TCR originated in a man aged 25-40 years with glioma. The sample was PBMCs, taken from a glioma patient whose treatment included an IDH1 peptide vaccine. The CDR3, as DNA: TGTGCCAGCAGCGTAGGACAGGGAACCTACGAGCAGTACTTC. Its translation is CASSVGQGTYEQYF.